This TCR beta chain was recorded in a study of OX40 agonist ivuxolimab in advanced cancers. The CDR3 is 17 amino acids. Germline CDR1 reads LNHDA; CDR2 reads SQIVND (reference sequence). Trimming at V came to 5 bases and at J to 0 bases, leaving 10 bases not matched to a gene. Profiling relied on immunoSEQ multiplex PCR, and the TCRdb table lists in-frame clones only, not all of them. The sample gives some 80,000 clones, more than 70% of which show up once; more than 0.65% is in the top ten. The sequences come from CD4+ or CD8+ T cells sorted from blood, collected in a trial of the OX40 agonist ivuxolimab. The chain is built from TRBV19 and TRBJ2-4; 7 nucleotides align to TRBD1. The TCR was taken from an adult with an advanced solid tumor such as melanoma, head and neck, liver or kidney cancer. The CDR3 sequence: CASSLDRPNAAKNIQYF. The CDR3 bases are TGTGCCAGTAGTTTGGACAGGCCCAATGCAGCCAAAAACATTCAGTACTTC. Looking up the rest from reference TRBV19 and TRBJ2-4 gives the full variable domain: DGGITQSPKYLFRKEGQNVTLSCEQNLNHDAMYWYRQDPGQGLRLIYYSQIVNDFQKGDIAEGYSVSREKKESFPLTVTSAQKNPTAFYLCASSLDRPNAAKNIQYFGAGTRLSVL.